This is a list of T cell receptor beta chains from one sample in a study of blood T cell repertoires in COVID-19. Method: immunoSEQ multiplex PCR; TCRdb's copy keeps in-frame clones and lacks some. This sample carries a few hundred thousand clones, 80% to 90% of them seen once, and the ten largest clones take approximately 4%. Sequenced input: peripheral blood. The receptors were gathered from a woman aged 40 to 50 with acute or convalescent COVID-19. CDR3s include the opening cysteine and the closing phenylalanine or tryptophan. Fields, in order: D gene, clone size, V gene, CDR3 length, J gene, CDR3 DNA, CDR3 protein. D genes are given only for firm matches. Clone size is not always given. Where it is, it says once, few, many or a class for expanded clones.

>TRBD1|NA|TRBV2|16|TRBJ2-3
TGTGCCAGCAGTTGGGACAGGGCCACTAGCACAGATACGCAGTATTTT
CASSWDRATSTDTQYF
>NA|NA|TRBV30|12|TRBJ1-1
TGTGCCTGGAGTGAACAGGGCCCTGAAGCTTTCTTT
CAWSEQGPEAFF
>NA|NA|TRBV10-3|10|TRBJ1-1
TGTGCCAGCACTAACACTGAAGCTTTCTTT
CASTNTEAFF
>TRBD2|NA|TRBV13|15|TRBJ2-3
TGTGCCAGCAGCCCTAGCGGGGGGGGCGTAGATACGCAGTATTTT
CASSPSGGGVDTQYF
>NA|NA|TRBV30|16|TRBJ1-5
TGTGCCTGGAGTGAGGGTGGCCGGGGGAGCAATCAGCCCCAGCATTTT
CAWSEGGRGSNQPQHF
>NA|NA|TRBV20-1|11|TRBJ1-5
TGCAGTGCTAGTCCCGATCAGTCCCAGCATTTT
CSASPDQSQHF
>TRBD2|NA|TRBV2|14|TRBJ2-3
TGTGCCAGCAGCCGGGGCGGGGGTACAGATACGCAGTATTTT
CASSRGGGTDTQYF
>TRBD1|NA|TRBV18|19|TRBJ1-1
TGTGCCAGCTCACTCCAGCCGGGACAGGGAACCTGGAGGGACACTGAAGCTTTCTTT
CASSLQPGQGTWRDTEAFF
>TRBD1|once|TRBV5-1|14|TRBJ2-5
TGCGCCAGCAGCAAGGGACAGTACCAAGAGACCCAGTACTTC
CASSKGQYQETQYF
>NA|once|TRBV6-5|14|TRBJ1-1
TGTGCCAGCAGTTCGAACACAGGGATCGCTGAAGCTTTCTTT
CASSSNTGIAEAFF
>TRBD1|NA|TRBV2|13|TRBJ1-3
TGTGCCAGCGGCGGACAGGCTGGAAACACCATATATTTT
CASGGQAGNTIYF